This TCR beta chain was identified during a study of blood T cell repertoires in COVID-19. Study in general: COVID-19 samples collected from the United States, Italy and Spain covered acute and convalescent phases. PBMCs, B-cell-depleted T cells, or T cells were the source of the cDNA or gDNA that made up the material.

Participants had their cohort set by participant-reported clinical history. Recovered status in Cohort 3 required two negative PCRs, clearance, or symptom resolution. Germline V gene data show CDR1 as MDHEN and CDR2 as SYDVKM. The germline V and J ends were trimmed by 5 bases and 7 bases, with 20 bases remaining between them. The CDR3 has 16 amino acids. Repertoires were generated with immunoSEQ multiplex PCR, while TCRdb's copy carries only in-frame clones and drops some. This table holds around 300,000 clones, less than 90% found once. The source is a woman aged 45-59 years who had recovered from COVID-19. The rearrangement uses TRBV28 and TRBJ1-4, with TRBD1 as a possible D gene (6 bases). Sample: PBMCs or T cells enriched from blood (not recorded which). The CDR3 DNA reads TGTGCCAGCAGTCCGGAACCGCAAAAAGGGGGTGAAAAACTGTTTTTT. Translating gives CASSPEPQKGGEKLFF.